This TCR beta chain derives from a study of memory CD4+ T cells and cytomegalovirus serostatus. Study conclusions and caveats: The CMV-associated TCR signature appears largely within the CD4+ memory repertoire. Each of 67 CMV-associated TCRbeta sequences occurred in one to five individuals. A US-trained random forest predicted CMV serostatus with median AUC approximately 0.9.

There are 11 residues in the CDR3. Germline V gives CDR1 MRHNA, CDR2 SNTAGT. Trimming cost V 10 bases and J 8 bases; bases outside gene matches: 6. The sort gate was single viable CD3+CD4+CD8-CD45RO+ cells for memory CD4+ T cells. CMV serostatus came from serum IgG against pp150, pp28, p38, p52. This table comes from immunoSEQ multiplex PCR, and its TCRdb copy is limited to in-frame clones, with some not included. The data show approximately 52,000 clones, just under 80% seen once. Comments on this clone: Antigen specificity is unknown.

The chain employs TRBV6-4 and TRBJ1-2, with 8 bases aligning to TRBD1. Input material: memory CD4+ T cells from blood. The TCR originated in an adult in good health and CMV-seronegative. The CDR3 loop is CATRTGRGYTF. CDR3 in DNA: TGTGCCACCCGGACAGGGCGAGGCTACACCTTC.